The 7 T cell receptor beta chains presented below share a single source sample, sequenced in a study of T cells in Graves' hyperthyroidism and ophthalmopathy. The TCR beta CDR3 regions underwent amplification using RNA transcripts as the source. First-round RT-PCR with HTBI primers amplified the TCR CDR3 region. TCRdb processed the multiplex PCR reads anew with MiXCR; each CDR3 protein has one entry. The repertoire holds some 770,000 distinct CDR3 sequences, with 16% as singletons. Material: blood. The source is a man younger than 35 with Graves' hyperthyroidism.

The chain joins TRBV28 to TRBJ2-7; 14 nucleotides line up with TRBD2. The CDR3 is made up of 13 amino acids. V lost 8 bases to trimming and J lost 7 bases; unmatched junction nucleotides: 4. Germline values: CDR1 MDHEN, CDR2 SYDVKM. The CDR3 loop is CASGGTSGSEQYF. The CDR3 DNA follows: TGTGCCAGCGGGGGGACTAGCGGGAGTGAGCAGTACTTC.

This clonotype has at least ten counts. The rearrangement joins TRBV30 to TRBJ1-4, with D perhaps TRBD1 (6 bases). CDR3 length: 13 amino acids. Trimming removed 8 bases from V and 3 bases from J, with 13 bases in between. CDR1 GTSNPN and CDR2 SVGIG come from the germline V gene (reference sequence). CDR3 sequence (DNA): TGTGCCGGATCGGAGGGGGCTAATGAAAAACTGTTTTTT. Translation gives CAGSEGANEKLFF. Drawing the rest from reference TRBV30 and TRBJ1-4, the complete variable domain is SQTIHQWPATLVQPVGSPLSLECTVEGTSNPNLYWYRQAAGRGLQLLFYSVGIGQISSEVPQNLSASRPQDRQFILSSKKLLLSDSGFYLCAGSEGANEKLFFGSGTQLSVL.

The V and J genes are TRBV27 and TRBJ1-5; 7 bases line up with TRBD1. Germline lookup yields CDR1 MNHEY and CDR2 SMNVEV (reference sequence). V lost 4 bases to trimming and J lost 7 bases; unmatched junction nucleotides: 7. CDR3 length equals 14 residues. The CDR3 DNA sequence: TGTGCCAGCAGTTCGACAGGGAGGGGGCAGCCCCAGCATTTT. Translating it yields CASSSTGRGQPQHF.

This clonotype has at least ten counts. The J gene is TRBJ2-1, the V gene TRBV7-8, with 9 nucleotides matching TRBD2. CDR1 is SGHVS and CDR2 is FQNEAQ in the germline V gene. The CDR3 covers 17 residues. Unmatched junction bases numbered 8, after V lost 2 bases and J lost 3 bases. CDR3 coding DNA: TGTGCCAGCAGCTTATACAGCGGGGGGTTGGACTACAATGAGCAGTTCTTC. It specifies CASSLYSGGLDYNEQFF.

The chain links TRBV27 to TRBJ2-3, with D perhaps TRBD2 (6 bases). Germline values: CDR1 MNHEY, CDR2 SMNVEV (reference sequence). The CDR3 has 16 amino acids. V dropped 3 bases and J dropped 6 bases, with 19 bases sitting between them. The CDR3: CASSLWGRRSPDTQYF. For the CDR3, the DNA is TGTGCCAGCAGTTTGTGGGGGAGGCGCTCCCCTGATACGCAGTATTTT.

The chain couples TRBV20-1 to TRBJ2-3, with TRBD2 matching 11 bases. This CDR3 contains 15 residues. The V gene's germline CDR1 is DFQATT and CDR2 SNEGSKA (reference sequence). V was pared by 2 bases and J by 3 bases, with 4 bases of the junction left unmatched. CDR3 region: CSARYLAGGTDTQYF. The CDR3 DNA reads TGCAGTGCTAGATACCTAGCGGGAGGTACAGATACGCAGTATTTT.

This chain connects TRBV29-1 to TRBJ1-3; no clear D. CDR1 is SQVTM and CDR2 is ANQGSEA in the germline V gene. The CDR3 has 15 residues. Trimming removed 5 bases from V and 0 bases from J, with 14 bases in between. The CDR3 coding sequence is TGCAGCGTTCTCCCGCAGGAGAGCTCTGGAAACACCATATATTTT. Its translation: CSVLPQESSGNTIYF.